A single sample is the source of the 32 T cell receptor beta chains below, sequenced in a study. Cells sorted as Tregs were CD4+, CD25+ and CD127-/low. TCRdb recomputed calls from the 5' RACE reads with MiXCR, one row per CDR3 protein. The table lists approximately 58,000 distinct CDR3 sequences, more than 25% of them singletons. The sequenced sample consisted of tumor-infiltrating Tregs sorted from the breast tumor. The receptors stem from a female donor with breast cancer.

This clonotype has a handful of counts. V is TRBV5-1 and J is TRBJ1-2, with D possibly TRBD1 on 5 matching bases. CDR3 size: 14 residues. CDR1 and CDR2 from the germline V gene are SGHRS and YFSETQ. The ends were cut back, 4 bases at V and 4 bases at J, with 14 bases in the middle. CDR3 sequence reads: CASSPGTDIYGYTF. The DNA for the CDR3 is TGCGCCAGCAGCCCTGGGACGGACATCTATGGCTACACCTTC.

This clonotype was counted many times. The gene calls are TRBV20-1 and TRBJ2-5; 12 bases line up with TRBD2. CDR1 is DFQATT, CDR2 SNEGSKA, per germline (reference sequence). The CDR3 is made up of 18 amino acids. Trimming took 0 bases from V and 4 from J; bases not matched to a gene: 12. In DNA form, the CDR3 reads TGCAGTGCTAGAGATCTACTAGCGGGAGGCCAAGGTCTAGAGACCCAGTACTTC. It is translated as CSARDLLAGGQGLETQYF.

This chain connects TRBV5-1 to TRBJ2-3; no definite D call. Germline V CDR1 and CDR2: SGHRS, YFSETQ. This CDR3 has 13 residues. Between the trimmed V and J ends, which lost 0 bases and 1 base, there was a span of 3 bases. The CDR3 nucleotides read TGCGCCAGCAGCTTGGAGGGCACAGATACGCAGTATTTT. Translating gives CASSLEGTDTQYF.

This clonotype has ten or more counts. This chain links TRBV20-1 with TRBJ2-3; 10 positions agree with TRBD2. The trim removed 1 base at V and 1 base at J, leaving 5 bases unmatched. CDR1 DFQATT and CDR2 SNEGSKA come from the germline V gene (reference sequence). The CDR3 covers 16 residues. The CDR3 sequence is CSARAWTSGRTDTQYF. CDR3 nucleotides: TGCAGTGCTAGAGCCTGGACTAGCGGACGCACAGATACGCAGTATTTT.

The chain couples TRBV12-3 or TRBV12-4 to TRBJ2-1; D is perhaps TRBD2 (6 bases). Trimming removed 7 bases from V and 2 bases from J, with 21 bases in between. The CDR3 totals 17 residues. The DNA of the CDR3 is TGTGCCAGCACACTGGGGACCGGGACTTTACCCTACAATGAGCAGTTCTTC. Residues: CASTLGTGTLPYNEQFF.

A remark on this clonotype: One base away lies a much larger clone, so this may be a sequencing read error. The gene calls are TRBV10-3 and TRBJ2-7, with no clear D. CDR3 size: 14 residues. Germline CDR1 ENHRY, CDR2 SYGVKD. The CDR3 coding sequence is TGTACCATCAGTGAGTCGGCAGCTCCTAACGAGCAGTACTTC. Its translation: CTISESAAPNEQYF.

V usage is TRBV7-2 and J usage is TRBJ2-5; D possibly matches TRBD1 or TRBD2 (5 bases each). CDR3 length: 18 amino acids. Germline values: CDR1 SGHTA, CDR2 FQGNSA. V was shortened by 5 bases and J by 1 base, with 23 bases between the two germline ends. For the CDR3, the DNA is TGTGCCAGCAGCGCAGGCCTCGGGGCATACGGATTCCAAGAGACCCAGTACTTC. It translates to CASSAGLGAYGFQETQYF.

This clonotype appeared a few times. The CDR3 loop is CASSQGFRANYGYTF. The CDR3 region has the DNA TGCGCCAGCAGCCAGGGATTCAGGGCTAACTATGGCTACACCTTC. V gene TRBV4-1 combines with J gene TRBJ1-2; D possibly corresponds to TRBD1 (5 bases). The CDR3 is made up of 15 amino acids. Germline loops: CDR1 MGHRA, CDR2 YSYEKL. V was trimmed by 3 bases and J by 0 bases, leaving 11 bases between them.

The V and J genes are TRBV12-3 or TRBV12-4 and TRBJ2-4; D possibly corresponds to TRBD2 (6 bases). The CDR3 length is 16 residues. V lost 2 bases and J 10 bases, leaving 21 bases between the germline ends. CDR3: CASSLIMAGPGGIQYF. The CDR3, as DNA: TGTGCCAGCAGTTTAATCATGGCTGGGCCCGGGGGAATTCAGTACTTC.

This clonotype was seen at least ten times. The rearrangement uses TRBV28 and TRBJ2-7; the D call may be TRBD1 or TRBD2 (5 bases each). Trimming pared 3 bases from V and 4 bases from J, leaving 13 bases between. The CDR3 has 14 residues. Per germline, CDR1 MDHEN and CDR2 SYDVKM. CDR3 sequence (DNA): TGTGCCAGCAGTTTCTCTTTGGGACGGTACGAGCAGTACTTC. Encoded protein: CASSFSLGRYEQYF.

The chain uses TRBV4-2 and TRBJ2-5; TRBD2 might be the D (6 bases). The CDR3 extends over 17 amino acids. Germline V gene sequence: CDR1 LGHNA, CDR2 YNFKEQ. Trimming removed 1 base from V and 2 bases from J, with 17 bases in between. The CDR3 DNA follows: TGTGCCAGCAGCCAAGCATTTAGCGGAATAAAACAAGAGACCCAGTACTTC. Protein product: CASSQAFSGIKQETQYF.

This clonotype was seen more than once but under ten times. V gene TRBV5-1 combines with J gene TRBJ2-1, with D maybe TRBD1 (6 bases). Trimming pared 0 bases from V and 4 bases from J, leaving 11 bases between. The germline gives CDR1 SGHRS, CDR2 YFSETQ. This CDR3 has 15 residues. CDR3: CASSLGTALYNEQFF. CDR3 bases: TGCGCCAGCAGCTTGGGGACAGCCCTTTACAATGAGCAGTTCTTC.

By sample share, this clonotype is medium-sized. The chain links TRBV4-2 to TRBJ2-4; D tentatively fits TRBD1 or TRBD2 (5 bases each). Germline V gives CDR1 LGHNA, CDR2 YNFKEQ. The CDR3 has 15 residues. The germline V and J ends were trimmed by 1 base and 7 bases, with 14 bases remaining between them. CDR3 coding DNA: TGTGCCAGCAGCCAAGCGGGACCCTCCGAGAACATTCAGTACTTC. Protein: CASSQAGPSENIQYF.

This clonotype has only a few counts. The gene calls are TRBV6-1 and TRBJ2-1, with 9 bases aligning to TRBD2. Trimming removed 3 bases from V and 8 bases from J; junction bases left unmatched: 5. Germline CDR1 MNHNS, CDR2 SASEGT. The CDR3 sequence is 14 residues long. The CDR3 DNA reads TGTGCCAGCAGTGAGGGACTAGCCCGACATGAGCAGTTCTTC. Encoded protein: CASSEGLARHEQFF.

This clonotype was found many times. This CDR3 reads CASSIVLAVQETQYF. DNA of the CDR3: TGTGCCAGCAGCATTGTACTGGCAGTCCAAGAGACCCAGTACTTC. V gene TRBV7-2 combines with J gene TRBJ2-5, with D unclear. This CDR3 comprises 15 residues. CDR1 and CDR2 (germline): SGHTA, FQGNSA. V was clipped by 5 bases and J by 1 base, with 14 bases between them.

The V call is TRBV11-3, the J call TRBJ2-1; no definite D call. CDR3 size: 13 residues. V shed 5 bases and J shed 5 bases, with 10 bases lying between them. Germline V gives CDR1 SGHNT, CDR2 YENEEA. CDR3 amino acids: CASSPTPHNEQFF. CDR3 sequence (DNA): TGTGCCAGCAGCCCCACCCCCCACAATGAGCAGTTCTTC.

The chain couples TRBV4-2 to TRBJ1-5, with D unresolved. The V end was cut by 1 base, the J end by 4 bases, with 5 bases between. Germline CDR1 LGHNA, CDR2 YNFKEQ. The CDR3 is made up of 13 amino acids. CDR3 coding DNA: TGTGCCAGCAGCCAAGCAACTAATCAGCCCCAGCATTTT. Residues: CASSQATNQPQHF.

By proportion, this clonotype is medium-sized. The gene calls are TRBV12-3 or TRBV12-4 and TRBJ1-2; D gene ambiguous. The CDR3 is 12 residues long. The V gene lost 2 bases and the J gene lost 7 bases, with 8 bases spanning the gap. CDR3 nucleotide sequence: TGTGCCAGCAGTTTATTGGCTAGTGGCTACACCTTC. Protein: CASSLLASGYTF.

The CDR3 loop is CASSGKGFGELFF. The CDR3 bases are TGTGCCAGCAGCGGGAAGGGTTTCGGGGAGCTGTTTTTT. The rearrangement joins TRBV5-6 to TRBJ2-2, with D unresolved. CDR1 is SGHDT and CDR2 is YYEEEE in the germline V gene. The CDR3 has 13 amino acids. Trimming removed 4 bases at V and 7 bases at J, with 11 bases between.

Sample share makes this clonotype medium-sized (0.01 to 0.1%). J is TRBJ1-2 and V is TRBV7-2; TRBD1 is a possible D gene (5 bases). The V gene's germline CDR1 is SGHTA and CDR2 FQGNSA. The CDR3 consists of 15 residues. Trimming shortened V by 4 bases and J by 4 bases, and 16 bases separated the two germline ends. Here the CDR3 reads CASSSPARDSYGYTF. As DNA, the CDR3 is TGTGCCAGCAGCTCGCCCGCCAGGGATTCCTATGGCTACACCTTC. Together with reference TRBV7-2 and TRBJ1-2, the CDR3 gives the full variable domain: GAGVSQSPSNKVTEKGKDVELRCDPISGHTALYWYRQSLGQGLEFLIYFQGNSAPDKSGLPSDRFSAERTGGSVSTLTIQRTQQEDSAVYLCASSSPARDSYGYTFGSGTRLTVV.

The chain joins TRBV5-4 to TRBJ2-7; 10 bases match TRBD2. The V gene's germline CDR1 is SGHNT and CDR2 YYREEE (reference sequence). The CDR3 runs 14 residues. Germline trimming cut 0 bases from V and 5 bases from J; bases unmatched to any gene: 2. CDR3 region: CASSLDSGRNEQYF. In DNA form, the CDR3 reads TGTGCCAGCAGCTTGGATAGCGGGAGGAACGAGCAGTACTTC.

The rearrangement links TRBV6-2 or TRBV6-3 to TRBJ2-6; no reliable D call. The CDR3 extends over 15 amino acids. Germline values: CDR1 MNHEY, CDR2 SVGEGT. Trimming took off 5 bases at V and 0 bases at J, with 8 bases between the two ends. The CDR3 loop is CASSRPRSGANVLTF. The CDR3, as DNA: TGTGCCAGCAGTAGACCCCGCTCTGGGGCCAACGTCCTGACTTTC.

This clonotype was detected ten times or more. The CDR3 region has the DNA TGTGCCAGCAGTCCGCGTTACAATGAGCAGTTCTTC. Protein: CASSPRYNEQFF. The V and J genes are TRBV11-2 and TRBJ2-1; no firm D call. The CDR3 sequence is 12 residues long. Germline values: CDR1 SGHAT, CDR2 FQNNGV. V gave up 6 bases and J gave up 4 bases, with 7 bases separating them.

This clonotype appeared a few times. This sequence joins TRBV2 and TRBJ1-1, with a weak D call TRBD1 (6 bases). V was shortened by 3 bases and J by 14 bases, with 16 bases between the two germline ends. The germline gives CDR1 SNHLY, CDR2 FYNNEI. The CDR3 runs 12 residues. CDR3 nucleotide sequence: TGTGCCAGCAGTGATCCGGACAGTCGGGAGTTCTTT. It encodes CASSDPDSREFF.

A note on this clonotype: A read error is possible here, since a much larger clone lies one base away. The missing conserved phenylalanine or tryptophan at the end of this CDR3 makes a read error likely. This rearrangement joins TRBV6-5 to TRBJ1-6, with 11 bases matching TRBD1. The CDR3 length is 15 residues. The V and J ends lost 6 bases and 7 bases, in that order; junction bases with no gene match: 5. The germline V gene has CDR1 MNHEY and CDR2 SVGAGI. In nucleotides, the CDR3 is TGTGCCAGCAGAATGGACAGGGGGCGAAATTCACCCCTCCACTTG. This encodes CASRMDRGRNSPLHL.

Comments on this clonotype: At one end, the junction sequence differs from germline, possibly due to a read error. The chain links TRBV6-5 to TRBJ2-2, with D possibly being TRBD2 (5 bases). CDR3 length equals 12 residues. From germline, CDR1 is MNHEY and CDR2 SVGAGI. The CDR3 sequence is CASSYLTGEPFF. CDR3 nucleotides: TGTGCCAGCAGTTACCTTACCGGGGAGCCGTTTTTT.

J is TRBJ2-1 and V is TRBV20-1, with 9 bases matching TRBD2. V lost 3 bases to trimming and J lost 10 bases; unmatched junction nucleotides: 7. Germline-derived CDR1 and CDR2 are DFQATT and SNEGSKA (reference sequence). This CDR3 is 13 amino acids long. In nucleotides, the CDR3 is TGCAGTGCTAGCCTGGCGGGAGGGGCGGAGCAGTTCTTC. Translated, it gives CSASLAGGAEQFF.

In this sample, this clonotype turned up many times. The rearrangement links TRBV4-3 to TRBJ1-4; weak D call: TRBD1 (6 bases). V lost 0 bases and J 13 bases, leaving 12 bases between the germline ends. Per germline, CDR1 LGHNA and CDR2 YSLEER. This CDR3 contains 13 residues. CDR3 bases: TGCGCCAGCAGCCAAGATACAGGGTTGAGACTGTTTTTT. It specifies CASSQDTGLRLFF.

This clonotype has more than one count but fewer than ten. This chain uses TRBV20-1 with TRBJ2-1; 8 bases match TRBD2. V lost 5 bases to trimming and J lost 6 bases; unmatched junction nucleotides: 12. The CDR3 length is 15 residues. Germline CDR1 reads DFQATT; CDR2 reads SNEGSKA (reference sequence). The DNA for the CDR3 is TGCAGTGCTGAAGATATGAGAGCGGGAGCCAATGAGCAGTTCTTC. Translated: CSAEDMRAGANEQFF.

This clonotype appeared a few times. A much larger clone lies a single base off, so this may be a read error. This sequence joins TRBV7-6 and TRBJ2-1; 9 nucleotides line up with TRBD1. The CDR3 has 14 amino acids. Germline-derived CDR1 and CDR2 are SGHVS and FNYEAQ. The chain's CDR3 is CTSSSGTGRNEQFF. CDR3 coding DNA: TGTACCAGCAGCTCCGGGACAGGGCGGAATGAGCAGTTCTTC.

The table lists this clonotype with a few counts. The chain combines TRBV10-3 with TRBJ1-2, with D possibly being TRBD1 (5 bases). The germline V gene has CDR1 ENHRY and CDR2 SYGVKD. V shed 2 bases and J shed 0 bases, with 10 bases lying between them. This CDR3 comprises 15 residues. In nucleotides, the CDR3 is TGTGCCATCAGTGAGGGGGGAAACCCTAACTATGGCTACACCTTC. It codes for CAISEGGNPNYGYTF.

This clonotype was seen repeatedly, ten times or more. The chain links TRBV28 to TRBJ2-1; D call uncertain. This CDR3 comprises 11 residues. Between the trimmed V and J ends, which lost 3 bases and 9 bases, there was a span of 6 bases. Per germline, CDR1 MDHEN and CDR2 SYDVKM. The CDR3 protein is CASSLGFEQFF. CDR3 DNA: TGTGCCAGCAGTTTGGGGTTTGAGCAGTTCTTC.